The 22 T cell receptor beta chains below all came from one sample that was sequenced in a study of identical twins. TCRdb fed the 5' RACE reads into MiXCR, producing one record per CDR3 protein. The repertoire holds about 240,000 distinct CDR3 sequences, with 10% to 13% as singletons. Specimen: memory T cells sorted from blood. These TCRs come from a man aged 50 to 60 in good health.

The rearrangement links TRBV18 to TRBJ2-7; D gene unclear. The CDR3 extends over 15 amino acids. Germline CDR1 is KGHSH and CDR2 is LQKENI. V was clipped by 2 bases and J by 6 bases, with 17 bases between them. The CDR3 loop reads CASSPSDSYLSEQYF. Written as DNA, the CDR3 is TGTGCCAGCTCACCATCGGATAGCTACCTAAGCGAGCAGTACTTC.

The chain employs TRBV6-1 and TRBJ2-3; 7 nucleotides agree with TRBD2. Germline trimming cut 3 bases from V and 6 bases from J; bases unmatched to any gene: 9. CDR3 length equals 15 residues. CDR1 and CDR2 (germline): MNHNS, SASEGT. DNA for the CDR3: TGTGCCAGCAGTGAGGTGGGAGGGTTTACCGATACGCAGTATTTT. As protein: CASSEVGGFTDTQYF.

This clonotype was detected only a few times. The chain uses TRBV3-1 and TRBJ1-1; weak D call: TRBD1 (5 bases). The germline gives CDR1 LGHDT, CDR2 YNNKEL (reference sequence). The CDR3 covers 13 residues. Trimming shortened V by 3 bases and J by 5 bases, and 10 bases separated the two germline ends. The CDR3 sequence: CASSQWGGTEAFF. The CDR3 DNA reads TGTGCCAGCAGCCAGTGGGGGGGGACTGAAGCTTTCTTT.

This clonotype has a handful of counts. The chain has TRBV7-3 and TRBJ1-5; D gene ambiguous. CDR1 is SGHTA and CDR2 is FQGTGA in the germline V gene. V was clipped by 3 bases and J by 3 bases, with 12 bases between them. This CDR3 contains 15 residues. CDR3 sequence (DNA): TGTGCCAGCAGCTTCCCCGGGCAGGCCAATCAGCCCCAGCATTTT. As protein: CASSFPGQANQPQHF.

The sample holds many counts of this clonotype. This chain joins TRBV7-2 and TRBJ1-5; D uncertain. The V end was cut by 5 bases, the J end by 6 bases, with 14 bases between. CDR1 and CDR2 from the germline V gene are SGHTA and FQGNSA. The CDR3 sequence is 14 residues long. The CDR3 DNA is TGTGCCAGCAGCCCAGCCTGGGCAGGTCAGCCCCAGCATTTT. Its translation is CASSPAWAGQPQHF.

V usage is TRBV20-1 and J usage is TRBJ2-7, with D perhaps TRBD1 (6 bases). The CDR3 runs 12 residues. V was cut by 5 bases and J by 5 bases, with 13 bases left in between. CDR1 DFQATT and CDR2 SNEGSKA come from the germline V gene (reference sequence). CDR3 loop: CSARNQGNEQYF. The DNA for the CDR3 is TGCAGTGCTCGAAACCAGGGGAACGAGCAGTACTTC.

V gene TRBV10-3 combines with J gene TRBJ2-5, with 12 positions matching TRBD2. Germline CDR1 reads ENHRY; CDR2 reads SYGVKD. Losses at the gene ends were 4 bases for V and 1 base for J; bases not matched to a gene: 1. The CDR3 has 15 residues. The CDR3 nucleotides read TGTGCCATCAGTGCGACTAGCGGGGGCCAAGAGACCCAGTACTTC. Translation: CAISATSGGQETQYF.

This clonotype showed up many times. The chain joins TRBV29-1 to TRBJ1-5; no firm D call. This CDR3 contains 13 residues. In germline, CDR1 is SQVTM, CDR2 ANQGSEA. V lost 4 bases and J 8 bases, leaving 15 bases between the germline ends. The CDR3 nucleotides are TGCAGCGTTGTATTGGGCCCCGCGGAGCCCCAGCATTTT. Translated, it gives CSVVLGPAEPQHF.

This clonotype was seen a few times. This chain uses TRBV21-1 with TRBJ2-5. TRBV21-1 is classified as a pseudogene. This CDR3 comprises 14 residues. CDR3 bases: TGTGCCAGCAGCAAAGTATTTACAGAAGAGACCCAGTACTTC. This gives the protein CASSKVFTEETQYF.

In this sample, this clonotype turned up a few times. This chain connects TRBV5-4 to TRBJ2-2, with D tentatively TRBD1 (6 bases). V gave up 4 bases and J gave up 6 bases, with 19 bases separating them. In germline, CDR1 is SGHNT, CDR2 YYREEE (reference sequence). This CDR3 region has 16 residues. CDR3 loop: CASSAGGTTAAGELFF. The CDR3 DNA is TGTGCCAGCAGCGCCGGTGGGACAACAGCGGCCGGGGAGCTGTTTTTT.

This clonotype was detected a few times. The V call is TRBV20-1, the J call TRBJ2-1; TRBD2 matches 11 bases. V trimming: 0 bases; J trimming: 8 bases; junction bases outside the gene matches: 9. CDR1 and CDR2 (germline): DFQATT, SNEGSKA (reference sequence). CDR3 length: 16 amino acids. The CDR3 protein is CSARDPNSGRADEQFF. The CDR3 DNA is TGCAGTGCTAGAGATCCCAATAGCGGGAGGGCCGATGAGCAGTTCTTC.

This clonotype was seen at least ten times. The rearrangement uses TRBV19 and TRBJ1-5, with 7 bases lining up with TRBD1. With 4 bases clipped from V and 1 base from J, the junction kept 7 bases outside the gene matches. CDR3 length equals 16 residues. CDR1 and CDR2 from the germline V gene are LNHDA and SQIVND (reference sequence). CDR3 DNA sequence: TGTGCCAGTAGTAAAAAACCGGGACAGAGCAATCAGCCCCAGCATTTT. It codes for CASSKKPGQSNQPQHF. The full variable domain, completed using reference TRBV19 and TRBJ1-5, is DGGITQSPKYLFRKEGQNVTLSCEQNLNHDAMYWYRQDPGQGLRLIYYSQIVNDFQKGDIAEGYSVSREKKESFPLTVTSAQKNPTAFYLCASSKKPGQSNQPQHFGDGTRLSIL.

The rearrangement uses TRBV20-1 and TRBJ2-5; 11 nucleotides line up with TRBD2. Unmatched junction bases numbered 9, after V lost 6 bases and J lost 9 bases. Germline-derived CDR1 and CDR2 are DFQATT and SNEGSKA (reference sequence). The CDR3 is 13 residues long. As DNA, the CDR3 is TGCAGTGCGCGACTAGCGGGGCTGAGGTCCCAGTACTTC. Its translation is CSARLAGLRSQYF.

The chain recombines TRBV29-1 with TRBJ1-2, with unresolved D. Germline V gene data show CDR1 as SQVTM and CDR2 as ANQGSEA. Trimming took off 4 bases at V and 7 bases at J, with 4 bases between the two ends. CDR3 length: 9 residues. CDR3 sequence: CSVGGGYTF. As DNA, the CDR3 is TGCAGCGTTGGGGGTGGCTACACCTTC. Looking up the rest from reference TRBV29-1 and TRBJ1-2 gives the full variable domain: SAVISQKPSRDICQRGTSLTIQCQVDSQVTMMFWYRQQPGQSLTLIATANQGSEATYESGFVIDKFPISRPNLTFSTLTVSNMSPEDSSIYLCSVGGGYTFGSGTRLTVV.

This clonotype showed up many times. The DNA for the CDR3 is TGTGCCAGCAGCTTTCTAGCAGGGGACAGCAATCAGCCCCAGCATTTT. It is translated as CASSFLAGDSNQPQHF. The chain uses TRBV5-5 and TRBJ1-5, with D maybe TRBD1 (6 bases). Trimming took 2 bases from V and 1 from J, leaving 13 bases between them. The CDR3 is 16 residues long. In germline, CDR1 is SGHKS, CDR2 YYEKEE (reference sequence).

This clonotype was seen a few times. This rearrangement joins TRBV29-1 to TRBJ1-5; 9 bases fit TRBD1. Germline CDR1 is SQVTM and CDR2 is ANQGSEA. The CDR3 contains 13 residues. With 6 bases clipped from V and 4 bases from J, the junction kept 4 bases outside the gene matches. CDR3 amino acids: CSVQQGANQPQHF. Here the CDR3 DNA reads TGCAGCGTCCAACAGGGGGCGAATCAGCCCCAGCATTTT.

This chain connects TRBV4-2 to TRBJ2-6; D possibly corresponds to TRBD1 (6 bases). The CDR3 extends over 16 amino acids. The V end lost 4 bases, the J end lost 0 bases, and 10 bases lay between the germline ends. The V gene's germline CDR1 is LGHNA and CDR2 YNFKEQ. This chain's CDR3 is CASSPGQHSGANVLTF. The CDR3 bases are TGTGCCAGCAGCCCCGGACAGCACTCTGGGGCCAACGTCCTGACTTTC.

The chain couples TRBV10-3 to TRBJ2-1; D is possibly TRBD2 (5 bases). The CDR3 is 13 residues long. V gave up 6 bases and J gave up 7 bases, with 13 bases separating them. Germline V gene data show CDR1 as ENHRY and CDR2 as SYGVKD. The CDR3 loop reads CAIRGEVRNEQFF. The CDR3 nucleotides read TGTGCCATCAGGGGAGAGGTCAGGAATGAGCAGTTCTTC.

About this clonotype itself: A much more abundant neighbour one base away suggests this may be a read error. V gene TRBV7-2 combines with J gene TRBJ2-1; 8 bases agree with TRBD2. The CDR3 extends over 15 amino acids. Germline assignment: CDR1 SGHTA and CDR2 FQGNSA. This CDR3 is CAGSISGSHYNEQFF. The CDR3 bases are TGTGCCGGCAGCATAAGCGGGAGTCACTACAATGAGCAGTTCTTC.

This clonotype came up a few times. In nucleotides, the CDR3 is TGTGCCAGCGGTCAGGGCTTTAATTCACCCCTCCACTTT. Translation gives CASGQGFNSPLHF. The gene calls are TRBV2 and TRBJ1-6; D is possibly TRBD1 (5 bases). The CDR3 is made up of 13 amino acids. CDR1 is SNHLY, CDR2 FYNNEI, per germline. V gave up 8 bases and J gave up 6 bases, with 11 bases separating them.

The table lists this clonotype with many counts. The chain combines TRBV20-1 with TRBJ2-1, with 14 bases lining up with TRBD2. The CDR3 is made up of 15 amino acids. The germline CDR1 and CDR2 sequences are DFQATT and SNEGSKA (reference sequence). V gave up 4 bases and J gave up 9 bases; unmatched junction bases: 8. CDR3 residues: CSAMKGLAGAVEQFF. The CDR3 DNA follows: TGCAGTGCTATGAAGGGACTAGCGGGAGCAGTTGAGCAGTTCTTC.

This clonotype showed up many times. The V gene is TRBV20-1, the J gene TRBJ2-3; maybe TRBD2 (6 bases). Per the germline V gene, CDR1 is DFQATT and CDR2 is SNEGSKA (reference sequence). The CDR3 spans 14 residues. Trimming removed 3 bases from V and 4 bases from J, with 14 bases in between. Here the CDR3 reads CSASRSGNADTQYF. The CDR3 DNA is TGCAGTGCTAGCCGTAGCGGAAACGCAGATACGCAGTATTTT.